The 11 T cell receptor beta chains in this list originate from one sample, sequenced in a study of human T cells and chemical hapten exposure. TCRdb re-analysed the RACE reads in MiXCR, keeping a single row per CDR3 protein. Here the sample spans about 82,000 distinct CDR3 sequences, under 15% being singletons. The time point is: patch test 3, about 24 weeks after DPC sensitization. Treatment in this sample: therapeutic diphenylcyclopropenone sensitization with weekly scalp DPC. Sequenced here: whole blood, sampled in connection with sensitization to the hapten diphenylcyclopropenone (DPC). The receptors here all came from a woman aged 45-65 years with alopecia areata. Some clones in this sample may be carry-over from other donors' samples.

This clonotype came up a few times. This rearrangement joins TRBV29-1 to TRBJ1-6; no clear D gene. Germline V gene lookup returns CDR1 SQVTM and CDR2 ANQGSEA. The CDR3 is 13 amino acids. Trimming stripped 6 bases from V and 7 bases from J, with 13 bases between. The CDR3 nucleotides read TGCAGCGTGAGACGGAATATGAATTCACCCCTCCACTTT. Translation: CSVRRNMNSPLHF.

The chain employs TRBV29-1 and TRBJ2-3, with TRBD2 identical over 9 bases. This CDR3 region has 14 residues. The V gene's germline CDR1 is SQVTM and CDR2 ANQGSEA. With V trimmed by 6 bases and J by 5 bases, 9 bases remained unmatched. The CDR3, as DNA: TGCAGCGTGGGGATAGCGGGAGCAGTAGATACGCAGTATTTT. It is translated as CSVGIAGAVDTQYF.

The chain employs TRBV15 and TRBJ1-1; tentatively, D is TRBD1 (5 bases). V dropped 5 bases and J dropped 9 bases, with 19 bases sitting between them. Per germline, CDR1 LNHNV and CDR2 YYDKDF (reference sequence). CDR3 length: 14 residues. CDR3 region: CATSGRDSRVKAFF. CDR3 sequence (DNA): TGTGCCACCAGCGGCCGGGACTCTCGTGTGAAAGCTTTCTTT.

This clonotype has a count of ten or more. This chain uses TRBV6-5 with TRBJ2-1, with D uncertain. The CDR3 consists of 13 residues. Trimming removed 5 bases at V and 13 bases at J, with 18 bases between. Germline V gives CDR1 MNHEY, CDR2 SVGAGI. CDR3 DNA sequence: TGTGCCAGCAGTCGAGGACGTTCCTCAGGCCAGTTCTTC. This encodes CASSRGRSSGQFF.

This clonotype was counted at least ten times. The V and J genes are TRBV29-1 and TRBJ2-7, with D perhaps TRBD2 (6 bases). The CDR3 is 15 residues long. The germline CDR1 and CDR2 sequences are SQVTM and ANQGSEA. V was trimmed by 6 bases and J by 2 bases, leaving 20 bases between them. CDR3 residues: CSVALRRGQTYEQYF. The CDR3 DNA reads as TGCAGCGTCGCCCTACGGCGGGGCCAAACCTACGAGCAGTACTTC.

This clonotype has only a few counts. This chain connects TRBV5-5 to TRBJ2-3; D is unresolved. V lost 2 bases, J lost 5 bases, and 9 bases lay in between. Germline V gene sequence: CDR1 SGHKS, CDR2 YYEKEE (reference sequence). The CDR3 runs to 13 residues. The CDR3 DNA is TGTGCCAGCAGCTTAGTTTTTGGAGATACGCAGTATTTT. Its translation: CASSLVFGDTQYF.

By its share, this clonotype is large (0.1 to 1%). The chain recombines TRBV3-1 with TRBJ1-1; D perhaps matches TRBD1 (5 bases). The CDR3 spans 17 residues. Germline V gives CDR1 LGHDT, CDR2 YNNKEL (reference sequence). Trimming pared 0 bases from V and 3 bases from J, leaving 17 bases between. The CDR3 DNA is TGTGCCAGCAGCCAAGATGCAGGGTCTCACCTGGACACTGAAGCTTTCTTT. It yields the protein CASSQDAGSHLDTEAFF.

The chain employs TRBV5-1 and TRBJ2-3; a weak D match, TRBD1 (5 bases). Germline CDR1 is SGHRS and CDR2 is YFSETQ. The CDR3 runs 13 residues. Deletions cut 5 bases from V and 2 bases from J, with 9 bases between. CDR3 loop: CASRRGPTDTQYF. The CDR3 region has the DNA TGCGCCAGCAGAAGGGGCCCCACAGATACGCAGTATTTT.

The chain links TRBV27 to TRBJ2-3; D perhaps matches TRBD1 (6 bases). This CDR3 spans 16 amino acids. Trimming removed 6 bases at V and 4 bases at J, with 20 bases between. Germline CDR1 is MNHEY and CDR2 is SMNVEV (reference sequence). The DNA of the CDR3 is TGTGCCAGCAGATACAACAGGGTAACGGGACCAGATACGCAGTATTTT. Its protein is CASRYNRVTGPDTQYF.

This chain connects TRBV20-1 to TRBJ2-1; weak D call: TRBD1 (6 bases). The length of the CDR3 is 11 residues. V shed 3 bases and J shed 15 bases, with 15 bases lying between them. Germline lookup yields CDR1 DFQATT and CDR2 SNEGSKA (reference sequence). The CDR3 is CSARQGLLGFF. In DNA form, the CDR3 reads TGCAGTGCTAGGCAGGGGCTCCTAGGGTTCTTC.

This clonotype appeared many times. The chain recombines TRBV5-4 with TRBJ2-7, with D possibly TRBD2 on 6 matching bases. Looked up from germline, CDR1 is SGHNT and CDR2 is YYREEE (reference sequence). Between the trimmed V and J ends, which lost 0 bases and 5 bases, there was a span of 12 bases. CDR3 length: 14 residues. The CDR3 region has the DNA TGTGCCAGCAGCTTGGACGCGGGATCCCACGAGCAGTACTTC. This gives the protein CASSLDAGSHEQYF.